Given below is one TCR beta chain in context. This sample is drawn from a study of identical twins. TCRdb independently ran MiXCR on the 5' RACE reads; one entry per CDR3 protein. In the table there are about 290,000 distinct CDR3 sequences, roughly 10% of which are singletons. CDR1 is SGHTA and CDR2 is FQGNSA in the germline V gene. V was clipped by 5 bases and J by 6 bases; unmatched bases: 9. The CDR3 contains 16 residues. These same data were also listed under a study on yellow fever vaccine responses in identical twins.

The sequenced sample consisted of CD8+ T cells sorted from blood. The rearrangement links TRBV7-2 to TRBJ2-7, with 14 bases aligning to TRBD2. This clonotype was obtained from a woman aged 18-35 years in good health. The CDR3 region is CASSRGLAGGVGEQYF. The CDR3 DNA sequence: TGTGCCAGCAGCCGCGGACTAGCGGGGGGTGTTGGCGAGCAGTACTTC.